These 32 T cell receptor beta chains originate from one sample sequenced in a study of CD8 T cells in Susac syndrome. Random hexamers primed reverse transcription of about 0.45 to 1 ug RNA. TCRdb re-called the immunoSEQ multiplex PCR reads through MiXCR, storing one row per CDR3 protein. The data show some 450,000 distinct CDR3 sequences, around 85% seen once. Sequencing used CD8+ T cells from PBMCs. These receptors came from a human donor with multiple sclerosis.

The genes are TRBV30 and TRBJ2-2; maybe TRBD2 (6 bases). CDR3 size: 13 residues. V was clipped by 8 bases and J by 3 bases, with 13 bases between them. The V gene's germline CDR1 is GTSNPN and CDR2 SVGIG (reference sequence). The DNA for the CDR3 is TGTGCCGCCCACGGGGGATACACCGGGGAGCTGTTTTTT. Its protein product is CAAHGGYTGELFF.

This chain uses TRBV23-1 with TRBJ1-2; D call uncertain. TRBV23-1 counts as an open reading frame of uncertain function. V gave up 0 bases and J gave up 3 bases, with 5 bases separating them. The CDR3 has 13 residues. The CDR3 sequence is CASSQSTDYGYTF. DNA for the CDR3: TGCGCCAGCAGTCAATCTACAGACTATGGCTACACCTTC.

V gene TRBV3-1 combines with J gene TRBJ2-7; D perhaps matches TRBD1 (6 bases). Trimming took off 2 bases at V and 2 bases at J, with 10 bases between the two ends. From germline, CDR1 is LGHDT and CDR2 YNNKEL (reference sequence). This CDR3 has 14 amino acids. The CDR3 is CASSQNAGAYEQYF. DNA of the CDR3: TGTGCCAGCAGCCAAAATGCAGGGGCCTACGAGCAGTACTTC.

The chain couples TRBV13 to TRBJ2-5; D gene ambiguous. Germline V CDR1 and CDR2: PRHDT, FYEKMQ (reference sequence). The CDR3 consists of 17 residues. Trimming removed 0 bases at V and 0 bases at J, with 14 bases between. CDR3 bases: TGTGCCAGCAGCTTAGGCCCCTCCCCTAGGTACCAAGAGACCCAGTACTTC. This sequence encodes CASSLGPSPRYQETQYF.

The V and J genes are TRBV27 and TRBJ1-4; possible D gene TRBD1, 6 bases. V lost 5 bases, J lost 7 bases, and 26 bases lay in between. CDR1 is MNHEY, CDR2 SMNVEV, per germline (reference sequence). This CDR3 has 18 residues. The CDR3 DNA sequence: TGTGCCAGCAGTCCTATACCCGTCTGGGGGGCGGGAAGTGAAAAACTGTTTTTT. Its translation: CASSPIPVWGAGSEKLFF.

This CDR3 reads CASSTGLAGAYNEQFF. In DNA, the CDR3 is TGTGCCAGCAGCACAGGACTAGCGGGAGCTTATAATGAGCAGTTCTTC. The chain couples TRBV2 to TRBJ2-1; 13 positions agree with TRBD2. Germline V gene lookup returns CDR1 SNHLY and CDR2 FYNNEI. V trimming: 6 bases; J trimming: 7 bases; junction bases outside the gene matches: 9. The CDR3 runs to 16 residues.

This sequence joins TRBV28 and TRBJ2-7, with D possibly called TRBD1 or TRBD2 (5 bases each). From germline, CDR1 is MDHEN and CDR2 SYDVKM. The CDR3 spans 10 residues. Trimming cost V 10 bases and J 6 bases, with 10 bases left between them. The CDR3, as DNA: TGTGCCACAGAGGGGCTCGAGCAGTACTTC. This encodes CATEGLEQYF.

This chain uses TRBV7-9 with TRBJ1-1; D is perhaps TRBD1 (6 bases). The ends were cut back, 4 bases at V and 1 base at J, with 22 bases in the middle. The CDR3 length is 18 residues. Per germline, CDR1 SEHNR and CDR2 FQNEAQ (reference sequence). The CDR3 protein is CASSSLFGGGDQNTEAFF. CDR3 DNA sequence: TGTGCCAGCAGCTCCCTGTTCGGGGGCGGGGACCAGAACACTGAAGCTTTCTTT. Filled out from reference TRBV7-9 and TRBJ1-1, the complete variable domain reads DTGVSQNPRHKITKRGQNVTFRCDPISEHNRLYWYRQTLGQGPEFLTYFQNEAQLEKSRLLSDRFSAERPKGSFSTLEIQRTEQGDSAMYLCASSSLFGGGDQNTEAFFGQGTRLTVV.

The rearrangement joins TRBV7-6 to TRBJ1-6; 8 nucleotides line up with TRBD1. The CDR3 has 14 amino acids. The trim removed 4 bases at V and 10 bases at J, leaving 6 bases unmatched. Germline V gene lookup returns CDR1 SGHVS and CDR2 FNYEAQ. This CDR3 is CASSSGTGTSPLHF. The CDR3 coding sequence is TGTGCCAGCAGCTCCGGGACAGGAACATCACCCCTCCACTTT. Full variable domain (remainder filled in from reference TRBV7-6 and TRBJ1-6): GAGVSQSPRYKVTKRGQDVALRCDPISGHVSLYWYRQALGQGPEFLTYFNYEAQQDKSGLPNDRFSAERPEGSISTLTIQRTEQRDSAMYRCASSSGTGTSPLHFGNGTRLTVT.

This clonotype was observed a handful of times. The chain couples TRBV29-1 to TRBJ1-1, with unresolved D. CDR1 and CDR2 (germline): SQVTM, ANQGSEA. This CDR3 is built from 14 residues. V lost 6 bases to trimming and J lost 5 bases, with 19 bases between them. The CDR3 protein is CSVPVGVGGTEAFF. The CDR3 nucleotides are TGCAGCGTCCCCGTCGGGGTGGGTGGGACTGAAGCTTTCTTT.

J is TRBJ2-1 and V is TRBV20-1; 11 nucleotides line up with TRBD2. CDR3 size: 15 residues. The V gene's germline CDR1 is DFQATT and CDR2 SNEGSKA (reference sequence). Germline trimming cut 3 bases from V and 1 base from J; bases unmatched to any gene: 2. The CDR3 DNA is TGCAGTGCTAGCTCTAGCGGGGGGTCCTACAATGAGCAGTTCTTC. Translating it yields CSASSSGGSYNEQFF.

The V call is TRBV9, the J call TRBJ1-2; TRBD1 is a possible D gene (6 bases). V was trimmed by 3 bases and J by 0 bases, leaving 18 bases between them. The V gene's germline CDR1 is SGDLS and CDR2 YYNGEE. The CDR3 loop spans 17 amino acids. The CDR3 sequence is CASSENRVGRSNYGYTF. The CDR3 DNA reads as TGTGCCAGCAGCGAAAACAGGGTAGGACGATCTAACTATGGCTACACCTTC.

The V call is TRBV27, the J call TRBJ2-3; 8 bases fit TRBD1. Germline-derived CDR1 and CDR2 are MNHEY and SMNVEV (reference sequence). The CDR3 consists of 16 residues. The J segment lost 1 base and the V segment lost 5 bases, leaving 8 bases of the junction unmatched. CDR3 nucleotide sequence: TGTGCCAGCAGTCGAGGGGACAGGCCAGGCACAGATACGCAGTATTTT. It translates to CASSRGDRPGTDTQYF.

This sequence joins TRBV2 and TRBJ2-7, with D hard to call. CDR3 length: 16 residues. Per the germline V gene, CDR1 is SNHLY and CDR2 is FYNNEI. Trimming left V 2 bases short and J 4 bases short, with 18 bases between. Here the CDR3 reads CASSENPELVEYEQYF. The CDR3 bases are TGTGCCAGCAGTGAAAATCCGGAGCTAGTCGAGTACGAGCAGTACTTC.

This clonotype was recorded a few times. The J gene is TRBJ2-1, the V gene TRBV4-2; 8 bases fit TRBD2. With V trimmed by 0 bases and J by 5 bases, 9 bases remained unmatched. The germline CDR1 and CDR2 sequences are LGHNA and YNFKEQ. This CDR3 is 17 amino acids long. Written as DNA, the CDR3 is TGTGCCAGCAGCCAAGAGAGATGGCGGGAGGAGGACAATGAGCAGTTCTTC. Translating it yields CASSQERWREEDNEQFF.

This clonotype was observed a few times. J is TRBJ2-2 and V is TRBV27; the D is unclear. The CDR3 runs to 12 residues. V was pared by 3 bases and J by 5 bases, with 4 bases between. Germline CDR1 is MNHEY and CDR2 is SMNVEV (reference sequence). DNA of the CDR3: TGTGCCAGCAGTTTTTGGACCGGGGAGCTGTTTTTT. This translates into CASSFWTGELFF.

The V call is TRBV24-1, the J call TRBJ1-2; D gene uncertain. Trimming removed 0 bases at V and 8 bases at J, with 3 bases between. Germline V gene sequence: CDR1 KGHDR, CDR2 SFDVKD. The CDR3 consists of 11 residues. This CDR3 reads CATSDLNGYTF. The CDR3 bases are TGTGCCACCAGTGATTTGAACGGCTACACCTTC.

This clonotype was detected once. This chain links TRBV2 with TRBJ2-2; D is uncertain. The V and J ends lost 5 bases and 4 bases respectively, with 14 bases between them. The CDR3 runs 15 residues. From germline, CDR1 is SNHLY and CDR2 FYNNEI. As DNA, the CDR3 is TGTGCCAGCAGTCCTTATGACTGGGGCACCGGGGAGCTGTTTTTT. Amino acids: CASSPYDWGTGELFF.

This chain connects TRBV7-9 to TRBJ1-1, with 9 bases identical to TRBD1. CDR1 is SEHNR, CDR2 FQNEAQ, per germline (reference sequence). J lost 2 bases, V lost 1 base, and 11 bases had no gene match. This CDR3 spans 18 amino acids. The CDR3 bases are TGTGCCAGCAGCTTAGGTACTGGGACAGGGAGAACCAACACTGAAGCTTTCTTT. Its translation: CASSLGTGTGRTNTEAFF.

V is TRBV19 and J is TRBJ2-7; possible D gene TRBD1, 5 bases. Germline-derived CDR1 and CDR2 are LNHDA and SQIVND (reference sequence). The ends were cut back, 3 bases at V and 0 bases at J, with 9 bases in the middle. The CDR3 is 14 residues long. The CDR3 sequence is CASSIDRHSYEQYF. CDR3 sequence (DNA): TGTGCCAGTAGTATCGACAGACACTCCTACGAGCAGTACTTC.

This sequence joins TRBV6-5 and TRBJ2-2; the D gene could be TRBD1 or TRBD2 (5 bases each). V gave up 5 bases and J gave up 2 bases, with 12 bases separating them. The germline V gene has CDR1 MNHEY and CDR2 SVGAGI. This CDR3 comprises 15 residues. The CDR3, as DNA: TGTGCCAGCAGTCAAGGGACGGGAAACACCGGGGAGCTGTTTTTT. Protein: CASSQGTGNTGELFF.

The chain joins TRBV28 to TRBJ2-1; 9 bases fit TRBD2. J lost 4 bases, V lost 10 bases, and 5 bases had no gene match. Germline V gives CDR1 MDHEN, CDR2 SYDVKM. The CDR3 sequence is 13 residues long. The CDR3 region is CATSGKQYNEQFF. The CDR3 DNA reads as TGTGCCACTAGCGGGAAACAGTACAATGAGCAGTTCTTC.

The chain combines TRBV20-1 with TRBJ2-7; 13 nucleotides agree with TRBD2. Germline lookup yields CDR1 DFQATT and CDR2 SNEGSKA (reference sequence). The CDR3 consists of 16 residues. The trim removed 0 bases at V and 8 bases at J, leaving 10 bases unmatched. The CDR3 sequence is CSARDLTSGGPSKQYF. In DNA, the CDR3 is TGCAGTGCTAGAGACTTGACTAGCGGGGGGCCCTCCAAGCAGTACTTC.

The J gene is TRBJ2-5, the V gene TRBV12-3 or TRBV12-4; the D is unclear. Trimming shortened V by 5 bases and J by 5 bases, and 12 bases separated the two germline ends. The CDR3 loop spans 13 amino acids. Written as DNA, the CDR3 is TGTGCCAGCAGTGTTGAAGGGCATGAGACCCAGTACTTC. Residues: CASSVEGHETQYF.

The chain recombines TRBV10-3 with TRBJ2-1; 11 positions agree with TRBD2. CDR3 length: 17 amino acids. With 4 bases clipped from V and 5 bases from J, the junction kept 10 bases outside the gene matches. Per the germline V gene, CDR1 is ENHRY and CDR2 is SYGVKD. The CDR3 nucleotides are TGTGCCATCAGTGGGGGACTAGCGGAGGAATGGGACAATGAGCAGTTCTTC. Its translation is CAISGGLAEEWDNEQFF.

This clonotype occurred a few times. This rearrangement joins TRBV29-1 to TRBJ2-7; 7 bases match TRBD1. The trim removed 4 bases at V and 5 bases at J, leaving 8 bases unmatched. Germline values: CDR1 SQVTM, CDR2 ANQGSEA. The CDR3 sequence is 13 residues long. The DNA of the CDR3 is TGCAGCGTTGTACAGGGGTCGATCGACGAGCAGTACTTC. It translates to CSVVQGSIDEQYF.

The V gene is TRBV10-3, the J gene TRBJ2-3; D is ambiguous. Per germline, CDR1 ENHRY and CDR2 SYGVKD. V lost 3 bases to trimming and J lost 0 bases, with 16 bases between them. The CDR3 contains 17 residues. In DNA, the CDR3 is TGTGCCATCAGTGAAGTCTTAGGATTTTCGAGCACAGATACGCAGTATTTT. Amino acid sequence: CAISEVLGFSSTDTQYF.

The chain has TRBV12-3 or TRBV12-4 and TRBJ2-1, with D perhaps TRBD1 (6 bases). Trimming pared 4 bases from V and 2 bases from J, leaving 15 bases between. This CDR3 comprises 16 residues. CDR3 coding DNA: TGTGCCAGCAGTTCCCTCTCAGGGGATCCCTACAATGAGCAGTTCTTC. Translated, it gives CASSSLSGDPYNEQFF.

CDR3 DNA sequence: TGTGCCAGCAGTCCCGCCGCTGCGGGCACCGGGGAGCTGTTTTTT. This sequence encodes CASSPAAAGTGELFF. The chain links TRBV27 to TRBJ2-2, with a weak D call TRBD2 (5 bases). In germline, CDR1 is MNHEY, CDR2 SMNVEV (reference sequence). With 5 bases removed from V and 4 bases from J, the gap between germline ends came to 14 bases. The CDR3 has 15 amino acids.

The rearrangement uses TRBV27 and TRBJ2-7, with a possible D match to TRBD1 (5 bases). Trimming pared 6 bases from V and 0 bases from J, leaving 12 bases between. This CDR3 spans 14 amino acids. Germline CDR1 and CDR2: MNHEY and SMNVEV (reference sequence). The CDR3 nucleotides read TGTGCCAGCAGGCGTAGGGGCGGCTCCTACGAGCAGTACTTC. The encoded protein is CASRRRGGSYEQYF.

The rearrangement uses TRBV29-1 and TRBJ2-7; no firm D call. The CDR3 is 14 residues long. Germline V CDR1 and CDR2: SQVTM, ANQGSEA. The germline V and J ends were trimmed by 4 bases and 2 bases, with 15 bases remaining between them. CDR3 sequence: CSVVHTTPTYEQYF. In DNA form, the CDR3 reads TGCAGCGTTGTCCATACTACCCCTACCTACGAGCAGTACTTC.

Note on this clonotype: Since the CDR3 does not end with the conserved phenylalanine or tryptophan, this likely comes from a read error. The chain links TRBV2 to TRBJ1-1; D ambiguous. Trimming pared 2 bases from V and 8 bases from J, leaving 6 bases between. Germline V gene sequence: CDR1 SNHLY, CDR2 FYNNEI. The CDR3 totals 11 residues. The CDR3 loop reads CASSETREAFL. The DNA of the CDR3 is TGTGCCAGCAGTGAAACTCGGGAAGCTTTCCTT.